The 19 T cell receptor beta chains below all came from one sample that was sequenced in a study of T-cell memory formation after mild COVID-19. A single record per CDR3 protein comes from TCRdb applying MiXCR to the 5' RACE reads. This sample carries about 410,000 distinct CDR3 sequences, 20% to 30% of them seen once, and the ten largest clones take 10% to 15%. Sequenced sample: PBMCs or a T cell subset sorted from them (not recorded which). All receptors derive from an adult woman who had mild COVID-19 (a few samples of this study predate the infection). Cell type and time point are not known.

This clonotype was detected a few times. V and J are TRBV20-1 and TRBJ2-5; a possible D gene is TRBD2 (6 bases). V lost 0 bases and J 9 bases, leaving 17 bases between the germline ends. The CDR3 is 14 residues long. CDR1 is DFQATT and CDR2 is SNEGSKA in the germline V gene (reference sequence). CDR3 in DNA: TGCAGTGCTAGAGAGGGGACTGCACTAAGGGCCCAGTACTTC. This translates into CSAREGTALRAQYF.

This clonotype was counted only a few times. The chain is built from TRBV6-5 and TRBJ1-6; 10 nucleotides line up with TRBD1. Losses at the gene ends were 6 bases for V and 10 bases for J; bases not matched to a gene: 9. Germline CDR1 and CDR2: MNHEY and SVGAGI. This CDR3 comprises 15 residues. CDR3 DNA sequence: TGTGCCAGCAGCGACAGGGGGCGAGCGGGATCACCCCTCCACTTT. Its protein is CASSDRGRAGSPLHF.

CDR3 in amino acids: CAWSPERGQGTYEQYF. CDR3 bases: TGTGCCTGGAGTCCCGAGCGGGGACAGGGAACCTACGAGCAGTACTTC. The rearrangement uses TRBV30 and TRBJ2-7; 9 bases are a match to TRBD1. V lost 2 bases and J lost 2; bases outside the gene matches: 10. CDR3 length: 16 residues. The germline V gene has CDR1 GTSNPN and CDR2 SVGIG (reference sequence).

The V and J genes are TRBV7-9 and TRBJ1-1, with D unresolved. Trimming removed 4 bases from V and 4 bases from J, with 13 bases in between. The CDR3 runs 14 residues. In germline, CDR1 is SEHNR, CDR2 FQNEAQ (reference sequence). The CDR3 loop reads CASSSPDLSTEAFF. For the CDR3, the DNA is TGTGCCAGCAGCTCCCCTGATTTGAGCACTGAAGCTTTCTTT.

This chain connects TRBV11-1 to TRBJ2-2; 9 bases are a match to TRBD2. Germline V CDR1 and CDR2: SGHAT, FQDESV (reference sequence). This CDR3 comprises 17 residues. J was trimmed by 4 bases and V by 2 bases; bases with no gene match: 8. The CDR3 sequence is CASSLRGLAGITGELFF. CDR3 in DNA: TGTGCCAGCAGCTTAAGGGGTCTAGCGGGAATCACCGGGGAGCTGTTTTTT.

The CDR3: CASRSDRGGTEAFF. The CDR3 region has the DNA TGTGCCAGCAGATCGGACAGGGGAGGGACTGAAGCTTTCTTT. This chain connects TRBV25-1 to TRBJ1-1; 9 bases are shared with TRBD1. The V segment lost 6 bases and the J segment 5 bases; nucleotides outside the gene matches: 7. The CDR3 is 14 residues long. The germline CDR1 and CDR2 sequences are MGHDK and SYGVNS.

This clonotype was seen a handful of times. V gene TRBV2 combines with J gene TRBJ2-5, with 10 positions matching TRBD2. After removal of 5 bases from V and 5 bases from J, the junction contained 14 bases not matched to a gene. The CDR3 consists of 17 residues. CDR1 SNHLY and CDR2 FYNNEI come from the germline V gene. Written as DNA, the CDR3 is TGTGCCAGCAGTCCTCACCTTATAGCGGGGGGCATGGAGACCCAGTACTTC. Its protein product is CASSPHLIAGGMETQYF.

This clonotype was counted between two and nine times. The rearrangement links TRBV12-3 or TRBV12-4 to TRBJ1-1; tentatively, D is TRBD1 (6 bases). Trimming took 5 bases from V and 7 from J, leaving 20 bases between them. The CDR3 is made up of 15 amino acids. The CDR3 bases are TGTGCCAGCAGTCTCCCCCGGACAGTCAAGGGTGAAGCTTTCTTT. This translates into CASSLPRTVKGEAFF.

This rearrangement joins TRBV2 to TRBJ1-2, with 9 bases matching TRBD1. V gave up 4 bases and J gave up 3 bases; unmatched junction bases: 15. Germline V lookup: CDR1 SNHLY, CDR2 FYNNEI. This CDR3 spans 18 amino acids. The CDR3 region is CASSGDRDFFRRDYGYTF. CDR3 coding DNA: TGTGCCAGCAGTGGGGACAGGGATTTCTTTCGTCGGGACTATGGCTACACCTTC. The variable domain in full, with the rest retrieved from reference TRBV2 and TRBJ1-2, is EPEVTQTPSHQVTQMGQEVILRCVPISNHLYFYWYRQILGQKVEFLVSFYNNEISEKSEIFDDQFSVERPDGSNFTLKIRSTKLEDSAMYFCASSGDRDFFRRDYGYTFGSGTRLTVV.

The CDR3 sequence: CASSSRDENTGELFF. The CDR3, as DNA: TGTGCCAGCAGCTCCCGGGACGAGAACACCGGGGAGCTGTTTTTT. The chain has TRBV3-1 and TRBJ2-2, with D perhaps TRBD1 or TRBD2 (5 bases each). CDR3 size: 15 residues. The V end was cut by 5 bases, the J end by 1 base, with 11 bases between. From germline, CDR1 is LGHDT and CDR2 YNNKEL (reference sequence).

The sample holds a few counts of this clonotype. This chain joins TRBV5-1 and TRBJ2-4, with 8 nucleotides matching TRBD1. With 4 bases clipped from V and 3 bases from J, the junction kept 9 bases outside the gene matches. Germline V CDR1 and CDR2: SGHRS, YFSETQ. The CDR3 runs 16 residues. The CDR3 spells CASSPATGDGKNIQYF. The CDR3 DNA reads TGCGCCAGCAGCCCGGCGACAGGGGATGGCAAAAACATTCAGTACTTC.

V usage is TRBV5-8 and J usage is TRBJ2-5, with 7 positions matching TRBD1. Losses at the gene ends were 4 bases for V and 1 base for J; bases not matched to a gene: 10. Germline V gene lookup returns CDR1 SGHTS and CDR2 YDEGEE. The CDR3 length is 16 residues. Here the CDR3 DNA reads TGTGCCAGCAGCCTTACCGGGACAGCCAGCCAAGAGACCCAGTACTTC. Amino acid sequence: CASSLTGTASQETQYF.

This chain joins TRBV12-3 or TRBV12-4 and TRBJ2-5; D is perhaps TRBD1 (6 bases). V was cut by 6 bases and J by 1 base, with 12 bases left in between. The CDR3 contains 14 residues. As DNA, the CDR3 is TGTGCCAGCAGGGATTGGACAGCCCAAGAGACCCAGTACTTC. This codes for CASRDWTAQETQYF.

This clonotype was seen a few times. This sequence joins TRBV29-1 and TRBJ1-1; no definite D call. V was shortened by 5 bases and J by 1 base, with 5 bases between the two germline ends. The CDR3 has 11 residues. Germline V gene lookup returns CDR1 SQVTM and CDR2 ANQGSEA. DNA for the CDR3: TGCAGCGTTTTTCCGAACACTGAAGCTTTCTTT. Translation: CSVFPNTEAFF.

V is TRBV19 and J is TRBJ1-5; D not certain. Germline V gene data show CDR1 as LNHDA and CDR2 as SQIVND (reference sequence). V was clipped by 0 bases and J by 11 bases, with 8 bases between them. The CDR3 contains 12 residues. CDR3 nucleotides: TGTGCCAGTAGTATAGATCGACTGGCCCAGCATTTT. It encodes CASSIDRLAQHF.

V gene TRBV5-6 combines with J gene TRBJ2-3, with no clear D. Germline assignment: CDR1 SGHDT and CDR2 YYEEEE. The length of the CDR3 is 14 residues. Trimming left V 4 bases short and J 4 bases short, with 13 bases between. The CDR3 here is CASSPGGWSDTQYF. The CDR3 DNA follows: TGTGCCAGCAGCCCCGGCGGTTGGTCAGATACGCAGTATTTT.

This chain uses TRBV4-3 with TRBJ1-3; unclear D gene. V gave up 0 bases and J gave up 0 bases, with 3 bases separating them. CDR1 LGHNA and CDR2 YSLEER come from the germline V gene. The CDR3 extends over 14 amino acids. CDR3 in DNA: TGCGCCAGCAGCCAAGATTTCTCTGGAAACACCATATATTTT. This encodes CASSQDFSGNTIYF.

The chain joins TRBV6-6 to TRBJ1-3, with D possibly matching TRBD1 (5 bases). Looked up from germline, CDR1 is MNHNY and CDR2 is SVGAGI (reference sequence). This CDR3 has 14 residues. V was shortened by 0 bases and J by 8 bases, with 11 bases between the two germline ends. The CDR3 DNA reads TGTGCCAGCAGTTACTCTGGGGGGAGAGACACCATATATTTT. Translation: CASSYSGGRDTIYF.

The V and J genes are TRBV20-1 and TRBJ1-5, with D maybe TRBD1 (5 bases). The CDR3 is 12 amino acids. CDR1 DFQATT and CDR2 SNEGSKA come from the germline V gene (reference sequence). The V end lost 1 base, the J end lost 15 bases, and 16 bases lay between the germline ends. CDR3 sequence reads: CSARAPGLGGHF. The CDR3 nucleotides read TGCAGTGCTAGAGCCCCGGGACTTGGGGGGCATTTT.